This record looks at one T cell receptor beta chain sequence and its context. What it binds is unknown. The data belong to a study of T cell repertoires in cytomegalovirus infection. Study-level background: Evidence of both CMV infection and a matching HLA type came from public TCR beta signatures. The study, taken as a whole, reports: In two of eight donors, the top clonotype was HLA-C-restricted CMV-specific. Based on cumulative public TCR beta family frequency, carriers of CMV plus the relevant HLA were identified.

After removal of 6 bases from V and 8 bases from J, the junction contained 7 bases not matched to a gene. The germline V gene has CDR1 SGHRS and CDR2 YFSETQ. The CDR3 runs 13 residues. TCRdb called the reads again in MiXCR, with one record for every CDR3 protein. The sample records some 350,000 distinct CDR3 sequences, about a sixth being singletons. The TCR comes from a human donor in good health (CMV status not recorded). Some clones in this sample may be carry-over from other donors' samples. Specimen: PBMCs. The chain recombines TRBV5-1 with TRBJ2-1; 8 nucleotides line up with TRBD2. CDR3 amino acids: CASTPTAGDEQFF. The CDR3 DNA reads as TGCGCCAGCACACCAACAGCGGGAGATGAGCAGTTCTTC.